These 10 T cell receptor beta chains were all obtained from the same sample, sequenced in a study of T cells in Graves' hyperthyroidism and ophthalmopathy. RNA transcripts were the template for amplifying TCR beta CDR3 regions. Initially, a first-round RT-PCR of the TCR CDR3 employed the HTBI primer set. TCRdb used MiXCR to reprocess the multiplex PCR reads, holding one entry per CDR3 protein. This sample has about 640,000 distinct CDR3 sequences; around 21% occur once, and the top ten carry 30% to 40%. The source material was blood. These receptors all come from a man in his thirties or forties with Graves' ophthalmopathy.

This clonotype was counted a few times. The rearrangement joins TRBV4-1 to TRBJ2-7; 8 bases fit TRBD1. The CDR3 contains 15 residues. Germline assignment: CDR1 MGHRA and CDR2 YSYEKL. V trimming: 3 bases; J trimming: 0 bases; junction bases outside the gene matches: 4. DNA for the CDR3: TGCGCCAGCAGCCAGAGCAGGGGGCTCTCCTACGAGCAGTACTTC. Protein: CASSQSRGLSYEQYF.

The V gene is TRBV5-6, the J gene TRBJ1-1; a possible D gene is TRBD1 (6 bases). The V end lost 4 bases, the J end lost 3 bases, and 16 bases lay between the germline ends. Germline CDR1 reads SGHDT; CDR2 reads YYEEEE. CDR3 length: 15 amino acids. This chain's CDR3 is CASSLGTTRYTEAFF. The CDR3 coding sequence is TGTGCCAGCAGCCTGGGGACAACCCGGTACACTGAAGCTTTCTTT.

This chain uses TRBV11-2 with TRBJ2-5; TRBD2 matches at 10 bases. V was pared by 3 bases and J by 0 bases, with 4 bases of the junction left unmatched. The CDR3 length is 16 residues. In germline, CDR1 is SGHAT, CDR2 FQNNGV. The DNA for the CDR3 is TGTGCCAGCAGCTTCGGGGGACTAGCGAACCAAGAGACCCAGTACTTC. It codes for CASSFGGLANQETQYF.

Only a few counts were recorded for this clonotype. The CDR3 region has the DNA TGCGCCAGCAGCTCAGACCCCCAGGACAGGGGGGTCATTCAGTACTTC. Translated, it gives CASSSDPQDRGVIQYF. The genes are TRBV5-1 and TRBJ2-4; 10 bases are a match to TRBD1. Germline V lookup: CDR1 SGHRS, CDR2 YFSETQ. V dropped 3 bases and J dropped 9; count of bases not matched to a gene: 12. The CDR3 length is 16 residues. The full variable domain, with the rest looked up from reference TRBV5-1 and TRBJ2-4, is KAGVTQTPRYLIKTRGQQVTLSCSPISGHRSVSWYQQTPGQGLQFLFEYFSETQRNKGNFPGRFSGRQFSNSRSEMNVSTLELGDSALYLCASSSDPQDRGVIQYFGAGTRLSVL.

This clonotype occurred a few times. This chain links TRBV20-1 with TRBJ1-5; D might be TRBD1 (6 bases). This CDR3 is built from 14 residues. CDR1 DFQATT and CDR2 SNEGSKA come from the germline V gene (reference sequence). Trimming left V 3 bases short and J 2 bases short, with 11 bases between. CDR3 sequence: CSARSGAGNQPQHF. DNA of the CDR3: TGCAGTGCTAGGTCGGGGGCAGGCAATCAGCCCCAGCATTTT.

In DNA form, the CDR3 reads TGTGCCAGCAGTTACTCAGCGGGAGGGCTGGGGGAGCAGTACTTC. Protein sequence: CASSYSAGGLGEQYF. The genes are TRBV6-2 or TRBV6-3 and TRBJ2-7; 10 bases match TRBD2. The junction had 6 bases not matched to a gene; V was cut back by 0 bases and J by 7 bases. CDR1 MNHEY and CDR2 SVGEGT come from the germline V gene. The CDR3 totals 15 residues.

The chain couples TRBV28 to TRBJ2-2; 8 bases are a match to TRBD2. The CDR3 extends over 16 amino acids. V lost 5 bases, J lost 4 bases, and 9 bases stayed unmatched. Germline CDR1 is MDHEN and CDR2 is SYDVKM. CDR3 protein: CASSPPREGSTGELFF. The CDR3 DNA reads as TGTGCCAGCAGTCCTCCTCGGGAGGGCTCCACCGGGGAGCTGTTTTTT.

This clonotype was seen ten or more times. The chain joins TRBV30 to TRBJ2-2, with 8 bases lining up with TRBD1. The CDR3 covers 13 residues. Germline loops: CDR1 GTSNPN, CDR2 SVGIG (reference sequence). V dropped 2 bases and J dropped 7; count of bases not matched to a gene: 3. The CDR3 sequence: CAWSRQGIGELFF. In DNA form, the CDR3 reads TGTGCCTGGAGTCGACAGGGGATCGGGGAGCTGTTTTTT.

This clonotype was counted many times. V gene TRBV20-1 combines with J gene TRBJ2-7, with D tentatively TRBD2 (5 bases). The CDR3 covers 13 residues. Trimming cost V 3 bases and J 2 bases, with 11 bases left between them. Per the germline V gene, CDR1 is DFQATT and CDR2 is SNEGSKA (reference sequence). CDR3 nucleotides: TGCAGTGCTAGTCTAGAGGAGGCCTACGAGCAGTACTTC. Its protein is CSASLEEAYEQYF.

A word on this clonotype: One base away lies a much larger clone, so this may be a sequencing read error. This chain joins TRBV2 and TRBJ2-7; 12 nucleotides match TRBD2. The germline gives CDR1 SNHLY, CDR2 FYNNEI. The CDR3 covers 15 residues. CDR3 loop: CASSPRTSGTYERYF. Here the CDR3 DNA reads TGTGCCAGCAGTCCACGGACTAGCGGGACCTACGAGCGGTACTTC. Full variable domain (missing parts from reference TRBV2 and TRBJ2-7): EPEVTQTPSHQVTQMGQEVILRCVPISNHLYFYWYRQILGQKVEFLVSFYNNEISEKSEIFDDQFSVERPDGSNFTLKIRSTKLEDSAMYFCASSPRTSGTYERYFGPGTRLTVT.